This TCR beta chain emerged from a study of blood T cell repertoires in COVID-19. About the study: Donors in the United States, Italy and Spain gave samples during acute or convalescent COVID-19.

It was during active infection that Seattle patients were enrolled and then longitudinally followed. In the study's own analysis: The assay estimated nucleated cells by amplifying reference gene primers. Profiled with immunoSEQ multiplex PCR; TCRdb holds only in-frame clones, not every one. The V and J calls and clone size were taken over from that table, and D and trimming were inferred from the DNA. The sample lists about 230,000 clones; roughly 85% were seen once. Germline loops: CDR1 SGHVS, CDR2 FQNEAQ. The CDR3 is 12 residues long. Trimming shortened V by 0 bases and J by 5 bases, and 4 bases separated the two germline ends.

The chain employs TRBV7-8 and TRBJ2-5; D is ambiguous. Sequencing used peripheral blood. This TCR came from a man aged 50 to 60 with COVID-19, enrolled during active disease. The CDR3 loop is CASSLAGETQYF. The CDR3 DNA sequence: TGTGCCAGCAGCTTAGCGGGCGAGACCCAGTACTTC.